Included here is one TCR beta chain sequence, with context. Its antigen is still unknown. Distinct nucleotide sequences in the sample also encode this CDR3. This entry comes from a study of OX40 agonist ivuxolimab in advanced cancers. As for the study in general: A history of anti-PD-1, anti-PD-L1 or anti-CTLA-4 therapy was acceptable, and approximately 40% had some.

CDR1 and CDR2 from the germline V gene are GTSNPN and SVGIG (reference sequence). V dropped 4 bases and J dropped 5; count of bases not matched to a gene: 9. The length of the CDR3 is 15 residues. The repertoire was sequenced with immunoSEQ multiplex PCR; TCRdb's copy has only in-frame clones and lacks some. This sample has roughly 64,000 clones, with approximately 92% found just once. The study's findings and limits: There was clonal expansion of CD4+ and CD8+ blood T cells by week 6 at 0.1 to 3.0 mg/kg.

V is TRBV30 and J is TRBJ2-3; 10 positions agree with TRBD2. The receptor was isolated from an adult with an advanced solid tumor such as melanoma, head and neck, liver or kidney cancer. The specimen comprised CD4+ or CD8+ T cells sorted from blood, sampled in a trial of the OX40 agonist ivuxolimab. The CDR3 here is CAWNEAGGPRDTQYF. DNA of the CDR3: TGTGCCTGGAATGAAGCGGGAGGGCCACGAGATACGCAGTATTTT.